The following is a T cell receptor (beta chain) sequence with its context. Its cognate antigen is unknown. This sample was taken from a study of cytomegalovirus exposure and HLA in healthy donors. Study information: The 120 or so validation repertoires, a later analysis reported, used the same platform as the approximately 650 first-cohort repertoires. Overall study findings and caveats: First-cohort TCR clusters were later found to tend to co-occur in the 120 validation repertoires.

Only in-frame clones appear in the TCRdb table, and some are missing; sequencing was by immunoSEQ multiplex PCR. The sample yields 150,000 to 200,000 clones, around 81% seen once. Germline V gene data show CDR1 as SGHTA and CDR2 as FQGNSA. Trimming took 5 bases from V and 3 from J; bases not matched to a gene: 5. This CDR3 contains 15 residues. Separation from the approximately 660-subject first cohort characterized the approximately 120-subject validation cohort, to which the donors belonged. Sequencing was performed on PBMCs. This TCR came from a young man in good health and CMV-seropositive. The rearrangement links TRBV7-2 to TRBJ2-7, with 12 bases matching TRBD1. As DNA, the CDR3 is TGTGCCAGCAGCCCTAGGGACAGGGGGCTCTACGAGCAGTACTTC. This gives the protein CASSPRDRGLYEQYF.